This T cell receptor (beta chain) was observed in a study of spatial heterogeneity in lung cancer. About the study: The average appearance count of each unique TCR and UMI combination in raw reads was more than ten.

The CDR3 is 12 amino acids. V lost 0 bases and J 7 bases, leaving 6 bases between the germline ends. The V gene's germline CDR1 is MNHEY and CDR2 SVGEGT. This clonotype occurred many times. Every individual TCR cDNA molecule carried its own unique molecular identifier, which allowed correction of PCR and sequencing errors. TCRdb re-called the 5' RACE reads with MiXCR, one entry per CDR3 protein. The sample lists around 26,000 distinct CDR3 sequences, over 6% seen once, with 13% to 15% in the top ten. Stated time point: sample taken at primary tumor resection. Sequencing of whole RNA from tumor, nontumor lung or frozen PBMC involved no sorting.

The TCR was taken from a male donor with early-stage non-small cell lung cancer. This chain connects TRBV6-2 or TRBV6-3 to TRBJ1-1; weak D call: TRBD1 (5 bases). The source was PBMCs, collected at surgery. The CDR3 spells CASSYSTDEAFF. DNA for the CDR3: TGTGCCAGCAGTTACTCGACAGATGAAGCTTTCTTT.